This T cell receptor beta chain stems from a study of T cell responses to AZD1222 COVID-19 vaccine. Study-wide points: The sample set comprised mostly white British donors with more females, and clonal diversity was possibly underestimated. There were vaccine-associated CD4 TCRs across spike, dominant at 160-218 and 743-854. Per reports, nearly half of all spike-specific TCRs target regions that are unmutated in variants. An increase in Spike-specific TCR breadth and depth was observed after two AZD1222 doses.

CDR1 is SNHLY and CDR2 is FYNNEI in the germline V gene. Unmatched junction bases numbered 8, after V lost 7 bases and J lost 8 bases. CDR3 length: 15 residues. Assay used: immunoSEQ multiplex PCR; TCRdb lists only in-frame clones, some missing. The table has 130,000 to 150,000 clones, approximately 85% seen once. Notes on this clone: Its target is not known.

The gene calls are TRBV2 and TRBJ2-1; 13 bases line up with TRBD2. This sequence was found in an adult in good health. The sample in question was peripheral blood, obtained on day 0 of MenACWY control vaccination. CDR3 nucleotide sequence: TGTGCCAGCACCCTTCGGACTAGCGGGGGCGATGAGCAGTTCTTC. Protein: CASTLRTSGGDEQFF.